This record looks at one TCR beta chain sequence and its context. Assay: immunoSEQ multiplex PCR; the TCRdb copy retains only in-frame clones and omits some. The sample has some 270,000 clones; approximately 90% are singletons. The data were obtained in a study of blood T cell repertoires in COVID-19. Per germline, CDR1 LNHDA and CDR2 SQIVND (reference sequence). The CDR3 is 15 residues long. The ends lost 4 bases at V and 4 bases at J; junction bases unmatched: 6. This clonotype was sampled from a man aged 35-49 years who had been exposed to COVID-19. The sequenced material came from PBMCs or T cells enriched from blood (not recorded which). The V call is TRBV19, the J call TRBJ2-2; 7 positions agree with TRBD2. The CDR3 sequence: CASSTRLAPTGELFF. The CDR3 DNA is TGTGCCAGTAGTACTCGACTAGCTCCCACCGGGGAGCTGTTTTTT.